Listed below are T cell receptor beta chains from one sample, sequenced in a study of regulatory T cells in long-lasting Graves disease. TCRdb fed the multiplex PCR reads into MiXCR, producing one record per CDR3 protein. The table records about 460,000 distinct CDR3 sequences, around a fifth of them present only once. This specimen consisted of peripheral blood mononuclear cells (PBMCs), obtained when the disease was refractory, from a patient treated with antithyroid drugs. The receptors were sampled from a female donor with Graves disease. Both conserved end residues are part of each CDR3. Fields, in order: V gene, clone size, D gene, J gene, CDR3 DNA, CDR3 protein. A D gene is named only where the DNA matches it firmly. Some rows have no size entry. The others give once, few or many, or a class for an expanded clone.

>TRBV11-2|NA|NA|TRBJ2-1
TGTGCCAGTATCGGAGGGGGGTGGAACAATGAGCAGTTCTTC
CASIGGGWNNEQFF
>TRBV7-2|NA|NA|TRBJ2-7
TGTGCCAGCAGCTTAGGATATAGATCCTCCGCCGAGCAGTACTTC
CASSLGYRSSAEQYF
>TRBV29-1|NA|TRBD1|TRBJ1-2
TGCAGCGTAAACAAACCGGGACAGGGATCTTCCCTATATGGCTACACCTTC
CSVNKPGQGSSLYGYTF
>TRBV20-1|many|NA|TRBJ2-7
TGCAGTGCTTCTTCGACGGCTACCTACGAGCAGTACTTC
CSASSTATYEQYF
>TRBV7-2|NA|TRBD1|TRBJ1-1
TGTGCCAGCAGCTCCCAGGGGGTGAACACTGAAGCTTTCTTT
CASSSQGVNTEAFF
>TRBV30|NA|NA|TRBJ1-1
TGTGCCTGGAGTCCAGGGCGTACTGAAGCTTTCTTT
CAWSPGRTEAFF
>TRBV28|NA|NA|TRBJ1-5
TGTGCCAGCAGTTTACAGGGGTACAATCAGCCCCAGCATTTT
CASSLQGYNQPQHF
>TRBV30|NA|TRBD2|TRBJ2-5
TGTGCCTGGAGTTTCGGGTTTGAGGTGGGAGGGAAAGAGACCCAGTACTTC
CAWSFGFEVGGKETQYF
>TRBV28|once|NA|TRBJ1-1
TGTGCCGGCAGTTTTGTTAGGGACACTGAAGCTTTCTTT
CAGSFVRDTEAFF
>TRBV4-3|NA|NA|TRBJ2-7
TGCGCCAGCAGCCAAGACCCGACAGCCCTCTACGAGCAGTACTTC
CASSQDPTALYEQYF
>TRBV7-9|NA|TRBD2|TRBJ2-1
TGTGCCAGCAGCTTAGGGCTAGCGGGGAATGAGCAGTTCTTC
CASSLGLAGNEQFF
>TRBV4-1|once|TRBD2|TRBJ2-1
TGCGCCAGCAGTCTTACCGGGACTAGAAACTTCGAGCTGTTCTTC
CASSLTGTRNFELFF
>TRBV28|NA|TRBD1|TRBJ2-1
TGTGCCAGCAGTTTAATGGTCTTTGGGGGGACAGGGACCTACAATGAGCAGTTCTTC
CASSLMVFGGTGTYNEQFF
>TRBV5-1|NA|TRBD2|TRBJ2-6
TGCGCCAGCAGCTTGCCGGGGACTACTGGGGCCAACGTCCTGACTTTC
CASSLPGTTGANVLTF
>TRBV12-5|many|NA|TRBJ2-5
TGTGCTAGTGGACCGAGGGAAGAGACCCAGTACTTC
CASGPREETQYF
>TRBV12-3/TRBV12-4|many|NA|TRBJ1-4
TGTGCCAGCAGTTTAGGACAGCTTGAAAAACTGTTTTTT
CASSLGQLEKLFF
>TRBV6-1|NA|NA|TRBJ1-1
TGTGCCAGCAACCCAGGGGACACTCTTAACACTGAAGCTTTCTTT
CASNPGDTLNTEAFF
>TRBV4-2|once|TRBD2|TRBJ2-7
TGTGCCAGCAGCCAAGGAGAGCGGGGGGGGACCTACGAGCAGTACTTC
CASSQGERGGTYEQYF
>TRBV2|NA|NA|TRBJ1-5
TGTGCCAGCAGTCTTTCACACAGGGAACATCAGCCCCAGCATTTT
CASSLSHREHQPQHF
>TRBV29-1|NA|TRBD1|TRBJ1-4
TGCAGCGTTGGTCCAAATACCGGGACAGGGGTTGAAAAACTGTTTTTT
CSVGPNTGTGVEKLFF
>TRBV7-9|NA|TRBD1|TRBJ2-7
TGTGCCAGCAGCTTCCCCAGCGCAGGGGGCGAGCAGTACTTC
CASSFPSAGGEQYF
>TRBV20-1|NA|TRBD1|TRBJ2-7
TGCAGTGCTTGGGACAGGGTAATATACGAGCAGTACTTC
CSAWDRVIYEQYF
>TRBV2|once|NA|TRBJ2-1
TGTGCCAGCAGGGACTACAATTACAATGAGCAGTTCTTC
CASRDYNYNEQFF
>TRBV19|many|TRBD1|TRBJ1-4
TGTGCCAGTTCCCGGACAGGGGGTGTTGGGGAGGAAAAACTGTTTTTT
CASSRTGGVGEEKLFF
>TRBV5-1|NA|NA|TRBJ2-1
TGCGCCAGCAGCTTGGCCTCCGGGACGAGATACAATGAGCAGTTCTTC
CASSLASGTRYNEQFF
>TRBV30|once|NA|TRBJ2-7
TGTGCCTGGAGTCCAAACTACGAGCAGTACTTC
CAWSPNYEQYF
>TRBV27|many|NA|TRBJ1-2
TGTGCCAGCGGGCCCCCCACCGGCTACACCTTC
CASGPPTGYTF
>TRBV24-1|NA|TRBD1|TRBJ2-2
TGTGCCACCGCCCGGGACAGGTCGGAACCCGGGGAGCTGTTTTTT
CATARDRSEPGELFF
>TRBV5-6|few|NA|TRBJ1-4
TGTGCCAGCAGCTTGGCCGCAGGCGGGGGACTGTTTTTT
CASSLAAGGGLFF
>TRBV20-1|few|TRBD1|TRBJ1-6
TGCAGTGCTCCCCCAGGGGGTATAGGCTCACCCCTCCACTTT
CSAPPGGIGSPLHF
>TRBV29-1|NA|NA|TRBJ2-7
TGCAGCGTTGCTCAGGGATGGGGAAGCGAGCAGTACTTC
CSVAQGWGSEQYF
>TRBV10-3|NA|NA|TRBJ1-6
TGTGCCATCAGTTACGGGGCGGGGGGTGGAGATTCACCCCTCCACTTT
CAISYGAGGGDSPLHF
>TRBV7-2|many|NA|TRBJ2-7
TGTGCCAGCAGCTATACCCCGGCCGGACAGCCCTACGAGCAGTACTTC
CASSYTPAGQPYEQYF
>TRBV7-2|NA|NA|TRBJ2-3
TGTGCCAGCAGGTTATCCGTCTATGGCGGGGGCACAGATACGCAGTATTTT
CASRLSVYGGGTDTQYF
>TRBV7-9|few|NA|TRBJ2-7
TGTGCCAGCAGTCCGGACAGAAACTACGAGCAGTACTTC
CASSPDRNYEQYF
>TRBV7-8|NA|NA|TRBJ1-4
TGTGCCAGCAGCCATAGGTGGGACCTAACTAATGAAAAACTGTTTTTT
CASSHRWDLTNEKLFF
>TRBV28|many|TRBD1|TRBJ2-7
TGTGCCAGCACAGACAGGGGGCTCTACGAGCAGTACTTC
CASTDRGLYEQYF
>TRBV11-2|NA|TRBD2|TRBJ2-1
TGTGCCAGCAGCACTACGAGGACTAGCGGGAAGGGATCCTACAATGAGCAGTTCTTC
CASSTTRTSGKGSYNEQFF
>TRBV2|NA|NA|TRBJ1-1
TGTGCCAGCAGTGGGGAAGGAGGGAACACTGAAGCTTTCTTT
CASSGEGGNTEAFF
>TRBV20-1|many|NA|TRBJ1-6
TGCAGTGCTAGAGAGGTCGGGGGCTCCTCACCCCTCCACTTT
CSAREVGGSSPLHF
>TRBV20-1|few|TRBD2|TRBJ2-7
TGCAGTGCATTAGCGGGAGGGCCCTCTCTCGGCGAGCAGTACTTC
CSALAGGPSLGEQYF
>TRBV30|few|NA|TRBJ1-5
TGTGCCTGGATAAACAGAGGTGGGGGGCCCCAGCATTTT
CAWINRGGGPQHF
>TRBV2|many|NA|TRBJ1-1
TGTGCCAGCAGTGATGACAGGTTGAACACTGAAGCTTTCTTT
CASSDDRLNTEAFF
>TRBV7-2|NA|NA|TRBJ1-1
TGTGCCAGCAGCTTAATTTCCGGAGGCCTTGAAGCTTTCTTT
CASSLISGGLEAFF
>TRBV2|many|TRBD1|TRBJ2-2
TGTGCCAGCAGTAGAAGGGGGGACAGGGCCACCGGGGAGCTGTTTTTT
CASSRRGDRATGELFF
>TRBV28|NA|NA|TRBJ2-3
TGTGCCAGCAGTTTCCTGGCAGATACGCAGTATTTT
CASSFLADTQYF
>TRBV10-3|NA|TRBD2|TRBJ2-3
TGTGCCACCGGGGCTGCCGCGGGAGGTCTCTACACAGATACGCAGTATTTT
CATGAAAGGLYTDTQYF
>TRBV7-9|few|NA|TRBJ1-2
TGTGCCAGCAGGGATGGGGCTCGGACGTCCGTGGGCGAGGGCTACACCTTC
CASRDGARTSVGEGYTF
>TRBV6-9|NA|NA|TRBJ2-3
TGTGCCAGCAGTTACGAAGGGGGATCTAGCACAGATACGCAGTATTTT
CASSYEGGSSTDTQYF